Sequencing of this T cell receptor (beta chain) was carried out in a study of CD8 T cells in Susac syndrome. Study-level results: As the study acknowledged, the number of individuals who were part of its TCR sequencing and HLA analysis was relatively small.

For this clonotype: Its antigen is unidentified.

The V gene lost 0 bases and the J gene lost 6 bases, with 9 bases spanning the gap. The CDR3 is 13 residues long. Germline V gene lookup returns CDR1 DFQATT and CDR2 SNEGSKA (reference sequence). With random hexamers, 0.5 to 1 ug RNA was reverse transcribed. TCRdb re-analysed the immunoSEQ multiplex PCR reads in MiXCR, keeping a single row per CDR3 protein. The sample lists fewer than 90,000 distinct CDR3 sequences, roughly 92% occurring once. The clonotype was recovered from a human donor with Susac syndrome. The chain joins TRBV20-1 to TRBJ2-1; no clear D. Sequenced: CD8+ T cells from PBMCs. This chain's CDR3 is CSARDFGSNEQFF. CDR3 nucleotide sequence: TGCAGTGCTAGAGATTTTGGGTCCAATGAGCAGTTCTTC.